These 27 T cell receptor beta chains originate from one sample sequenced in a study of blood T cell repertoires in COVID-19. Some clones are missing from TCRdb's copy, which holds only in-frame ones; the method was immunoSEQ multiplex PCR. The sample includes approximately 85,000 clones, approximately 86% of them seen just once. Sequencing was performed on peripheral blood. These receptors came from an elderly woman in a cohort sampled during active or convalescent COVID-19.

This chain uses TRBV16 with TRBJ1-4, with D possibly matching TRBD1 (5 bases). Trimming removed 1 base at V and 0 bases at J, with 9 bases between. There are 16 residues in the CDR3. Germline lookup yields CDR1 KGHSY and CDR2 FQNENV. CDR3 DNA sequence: TGTGCCAGCAGCCAATGGGGGGGATCAACTAATGAAAAACTGTTTTTT. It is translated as CASSQWGGSTNEKLFF. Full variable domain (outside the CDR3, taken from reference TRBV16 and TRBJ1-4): GEEVAQTPKHLVRGEGQKAKLYCAPIKGHSYVFWYQQVLKNEFKFLISFQNENVFDETGMPKERFSAKCLPNSPCSLEIQATKLEDSAVYFCASSQWGGSTNEKLFFGSGTQLSVL.

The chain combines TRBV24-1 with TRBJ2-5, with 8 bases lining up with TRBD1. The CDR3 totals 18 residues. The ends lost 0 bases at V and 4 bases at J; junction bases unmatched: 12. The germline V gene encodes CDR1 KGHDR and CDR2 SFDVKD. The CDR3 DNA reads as TGTGCCACCAGTGATTTGCCTAAGGGCTCGGGACAGGCAGAGACCCAGTACTTC. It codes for CATSDLPKGSGQAETQYF.

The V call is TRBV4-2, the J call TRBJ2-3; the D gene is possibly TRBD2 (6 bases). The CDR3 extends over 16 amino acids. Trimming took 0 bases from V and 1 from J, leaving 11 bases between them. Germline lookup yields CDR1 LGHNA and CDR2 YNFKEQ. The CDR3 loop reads CASSQEDYFRTDTQYF. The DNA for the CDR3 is TGTGCCAGCAGCCAAGAGGACTATTTTCGCACAGATACGCAGTATTTT.

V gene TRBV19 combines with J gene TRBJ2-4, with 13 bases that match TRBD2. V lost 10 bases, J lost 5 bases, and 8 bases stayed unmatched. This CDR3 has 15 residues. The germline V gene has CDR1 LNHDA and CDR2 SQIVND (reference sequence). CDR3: CATRRTSGSENIQYF. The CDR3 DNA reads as TGTGCCACCCGGCGGACTAGCGGGAGTGAAAACATTCAGTACTTC.

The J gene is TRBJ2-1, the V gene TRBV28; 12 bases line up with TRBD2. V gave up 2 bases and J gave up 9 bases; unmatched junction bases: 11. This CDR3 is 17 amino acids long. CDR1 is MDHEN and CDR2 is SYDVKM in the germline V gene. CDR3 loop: CASSLISASGRAREQFF. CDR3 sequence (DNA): TGTGCCAGCAGTTTAATTTCGGCTAGCGGGAGGGCCCGTGAGCAGTTCTTC.

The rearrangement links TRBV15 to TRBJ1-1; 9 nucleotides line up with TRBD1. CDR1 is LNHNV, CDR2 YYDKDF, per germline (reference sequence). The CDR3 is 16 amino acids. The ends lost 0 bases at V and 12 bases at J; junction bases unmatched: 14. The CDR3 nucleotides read TGTGCCACCAGCAGAGATCTAAGGACAGGGGCTTGGGATCCTTTCTTT. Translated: CATSRDLRTGAWDPFF.

The CDR3 region has the DNA TGTGCCAGCAGCTTAGGAGGGGGCGCCTTTCACGAGCAGTACTTC. Translation: CASSLGGGAFHEQYF. The V gene is TRBV7-3, the J gene TRBJ2-7; D is perhaps TRBD1 (7 bases). V lost 2 bases to trimming and J lost 5 bases, with 16 bases between them. In germline, CDR1 is SGHTA, CDR2 FQGTGA. The length of the CDR3 is 15 residues.

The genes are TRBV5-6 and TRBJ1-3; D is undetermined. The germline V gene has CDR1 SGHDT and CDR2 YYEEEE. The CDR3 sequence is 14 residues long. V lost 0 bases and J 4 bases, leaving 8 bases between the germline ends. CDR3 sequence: CASSLGGLGNTIYF. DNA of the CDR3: TGTGCCAGCAGCTTGGGAGGGTTAGGAAACACCATATATTTT.

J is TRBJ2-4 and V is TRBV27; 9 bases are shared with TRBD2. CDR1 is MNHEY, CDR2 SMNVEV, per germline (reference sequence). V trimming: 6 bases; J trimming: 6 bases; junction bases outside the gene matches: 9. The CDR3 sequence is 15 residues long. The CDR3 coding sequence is TGTGCCAGCAGCTATAGCGGGAGAATCGGAAACATTCAGTACTTC. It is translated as CASSYSGRIGNIQYF.

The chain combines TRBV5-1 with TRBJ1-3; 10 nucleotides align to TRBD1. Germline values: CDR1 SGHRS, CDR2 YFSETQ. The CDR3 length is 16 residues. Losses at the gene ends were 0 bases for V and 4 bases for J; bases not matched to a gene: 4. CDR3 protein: CASSLGGTGAGNTIYF. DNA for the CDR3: TGCGCCAGCAGCTTGGGAGGGACAGGGGCCGGAAACACCATATATTTT.

In nucleotides, the CDR3 is TGTGCCAGCAGTTTATCAGCCAGGGGGCTTTCACCCCTCCACTTT. Protein: CASSLSARGLSPLHF. The gene calls are TRBV27 and TRBJ1-6; 8 positions agree with TRBD1. Trimming at V came to 0 bases and at J to 9 bases, leaving 4 bases not matched to a gene. Germline loops: CDR1 MNHEY, CDR2 SMNVEV (reference sequence). The CDR3 sequence is 15 residues long.

The CDR3 loop is CASIPFAGGLETQYF. CDR3 nucleotide sequence: TGCGCCAGCATCCCCTTTGCGGGAGGCCTGGAGACCCAGTACTTC. The chain has TRBV5-1 and TRBJ2-5; TRBD2 agrees at 8 bases. The germline gives CDR1 SGHRS, CDR2 YFSETQ. This CDR3 region has 15 residues. V lost 6 bases to trimming and J lost 5 bases; unmatched junction nucleotides: 12.

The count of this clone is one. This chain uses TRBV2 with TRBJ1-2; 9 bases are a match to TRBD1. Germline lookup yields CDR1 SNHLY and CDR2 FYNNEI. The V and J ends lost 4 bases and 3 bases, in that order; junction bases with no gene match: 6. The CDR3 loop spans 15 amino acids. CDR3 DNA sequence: TGTGCCAGCAGTGTGGAACAGGGGGCCCACTATGGCTACACCTTC. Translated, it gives CASSVEQGAHYGYTF. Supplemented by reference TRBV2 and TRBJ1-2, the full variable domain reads EPEVTQTPSHQVTQMGQEVILRCVPISNHLYFYWYRQILGQKVEFLVSFYNNEISEKSEIFDDQFSVERPDGSNFTLKIRSTKLEDSAMYFCASSVEQGAHYGYTFGSGTRLTVV.

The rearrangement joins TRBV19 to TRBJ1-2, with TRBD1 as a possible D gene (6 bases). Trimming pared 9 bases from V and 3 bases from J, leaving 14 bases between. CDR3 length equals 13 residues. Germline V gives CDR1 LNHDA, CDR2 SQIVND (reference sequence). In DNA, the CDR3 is TGTGCCAGCTACCAACAGGGTTACTATGGCTACACCTTC. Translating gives CASYQQGYYGYTF.

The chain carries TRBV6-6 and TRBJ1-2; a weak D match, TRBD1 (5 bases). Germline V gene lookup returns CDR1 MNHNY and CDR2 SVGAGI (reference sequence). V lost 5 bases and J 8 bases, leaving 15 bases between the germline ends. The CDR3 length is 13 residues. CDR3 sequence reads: CASSPRREGGYTF. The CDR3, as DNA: TGTGCCAGCAGTCCCCGCAGGGAGGGCGGCTACACCTTC.

As DNA, the CDR3 is TGTGCCAGCAGTACCCGACAGGGCTATGGCTACACCTTC. Encoded protein: CASSTRQGYGYTF. The rearrangement links TRBV28 to TRBJ1-2; 7 bases match TRBD1. V shed 5 bases, J shed 4 bases, and the junction held 4 bases outside the gene matches. The CDR3 totals 13 residues. CDR1 is MDHEN and CDR2 is SYDVKM in the germline V gene.

CDR3 DNA: TGTGCCAGCAAAGGAACAGCTGGCTACACCTTC. This translates into CASKGTAGYTF. The chain recombines TRBV6-5 with TRBJ1-2; D is ambiguous. V was shortened by 7 bases and J by 7 bases, with 10 bases between the two germline ends. This CDR3 has 11 amino acids. The germline CDR1 and CDR2 sequences are MNHEY and SVGAGI.

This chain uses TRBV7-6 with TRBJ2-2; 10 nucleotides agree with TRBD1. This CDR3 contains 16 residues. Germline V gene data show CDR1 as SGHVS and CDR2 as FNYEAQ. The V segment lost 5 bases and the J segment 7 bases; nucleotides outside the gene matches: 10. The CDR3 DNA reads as TGTGCCAGCAGCCTCCGGCCGGGACAGGGGAGCGGGGAGCTGTTTTTT. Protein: CASSLRPGQGSGELFF.

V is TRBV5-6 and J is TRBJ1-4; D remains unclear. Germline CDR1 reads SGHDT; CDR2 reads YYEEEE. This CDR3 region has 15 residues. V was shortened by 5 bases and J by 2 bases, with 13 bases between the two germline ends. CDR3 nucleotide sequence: TGTGCCAGCAGAAAAACCGGGTATACTAATGAAAAACTGTTTTTT. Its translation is CASRKTGYTNEKLFF.

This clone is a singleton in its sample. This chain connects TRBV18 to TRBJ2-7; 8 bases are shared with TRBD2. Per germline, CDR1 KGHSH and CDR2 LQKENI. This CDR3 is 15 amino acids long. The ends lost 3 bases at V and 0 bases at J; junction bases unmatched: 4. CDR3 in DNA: TGTGCCAGCTCACCCCTAGCGGGTGCCTCCTACGAGCAGTACTTC. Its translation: CASSPLAGASYEQYF.

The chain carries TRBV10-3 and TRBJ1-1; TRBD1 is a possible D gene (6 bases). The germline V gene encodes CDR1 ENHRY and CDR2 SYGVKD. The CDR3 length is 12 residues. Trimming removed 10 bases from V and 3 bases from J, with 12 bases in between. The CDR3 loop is CASQGTHTEAFF. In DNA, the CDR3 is TGTGCCAGCCAGGGGACGCACACTGAAGCTTTCTTT.

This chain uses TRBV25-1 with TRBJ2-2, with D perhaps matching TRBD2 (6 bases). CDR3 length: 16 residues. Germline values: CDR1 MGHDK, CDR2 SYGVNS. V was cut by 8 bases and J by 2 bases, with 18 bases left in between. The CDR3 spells CASSPLTRENTGELFF. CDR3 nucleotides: TGTGCCAGCTCCCCTTTGACTAGGGAAAACACCGGGGAGCTGTTTTTT.

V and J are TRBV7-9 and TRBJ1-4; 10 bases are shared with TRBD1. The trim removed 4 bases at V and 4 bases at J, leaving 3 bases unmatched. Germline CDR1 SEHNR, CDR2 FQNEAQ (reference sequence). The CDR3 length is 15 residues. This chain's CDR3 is CASSSGQGDNEKLFF. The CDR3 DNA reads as TGTGCCAGCAGCTCCGGACAGGGGGATAATGAAAAACTGTTTTTT.

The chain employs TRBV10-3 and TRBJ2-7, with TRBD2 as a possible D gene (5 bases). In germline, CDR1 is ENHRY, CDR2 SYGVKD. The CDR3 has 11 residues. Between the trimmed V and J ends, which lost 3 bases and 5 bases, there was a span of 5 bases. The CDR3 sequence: CAISDGDEQYF. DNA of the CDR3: TGTGCCATCAGTGACGGGGACGAGCAGTACTTC.

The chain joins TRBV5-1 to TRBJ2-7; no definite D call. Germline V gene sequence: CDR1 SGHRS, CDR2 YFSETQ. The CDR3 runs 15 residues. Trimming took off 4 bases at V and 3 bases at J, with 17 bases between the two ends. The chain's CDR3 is CASSPAARLGYEQYF. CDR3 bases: TGCGCCAGCAGCCCCGCGGCTCGACTCGGCTACGAGCAGTACTTC.

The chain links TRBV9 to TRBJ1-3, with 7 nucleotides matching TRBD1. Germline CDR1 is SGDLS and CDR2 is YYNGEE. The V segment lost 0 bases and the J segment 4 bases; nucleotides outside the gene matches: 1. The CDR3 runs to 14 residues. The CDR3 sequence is CASSVAQGGNTIYF. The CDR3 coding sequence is TGTGCCAGCAGCGTAGCACAGGGGGGAAACACCATATATTTT.

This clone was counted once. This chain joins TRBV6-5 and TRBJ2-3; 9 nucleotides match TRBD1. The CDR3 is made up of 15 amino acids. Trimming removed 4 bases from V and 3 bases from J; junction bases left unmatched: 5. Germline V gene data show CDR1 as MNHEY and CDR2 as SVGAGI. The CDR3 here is CASSSDRGRTDTQYF. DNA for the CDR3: TGTGCCAGCAGTTCCGACAGGGGGAGGACAGATACGCAGTATTTT.